The 26 T cell receptor beta chains below were found in one sample sequenced in a study of blood T cell repertoires in COVID-19. The table came from immunoSEQ multiplex PCR; TCRdb's copy has only in-frame clones and leaves some out. The table records about 260,000 clones, about nine tenths of them present only once. Specimen: PBMCs or T cells enriched from blood (not recorded which). The receptors were sampled from a man aged 50-59 years who had been exposed to COVID-19.

The chain employs TRBV2 and TRBJ1-5; D is perhaps TRBD1 (5 bases). This CDR3 region has 16 residues. Trimming stripped 5 bases from V and 3 bases from J, with 17 bases between. Germline CDR1 reads SNHLY; CDR2 reads FYNNEI. The CDR3 spells CASSLQRRGLNQPQHF. For the CDR3, the DNA is TGTGCCAGCAGTTTACAGCGTAGGGGACTCAATCAGCCCCAGCATTTT.

This clone turned up a few times. The chain couples TRBV28 to TRBJ1-2; tentatively, D is TRBD1 (6 bases). This CDR3 spans 13 amino acids. The germline CDR1 and CDR2 sequences are MDHEN and SYDVKM. V was pared by 6 bases and J by 3 bases, with 11 bases between. CDR3 DNA: TGTGCCAGCAGCCCAGGGGACCACTATGGCTACACCTTC. Encoded protein: CASSPGDHYGYTF.

A single count supports this clone. The chain recombines TRBV20-1 with TRBJ2-7, with TRBD1 matching 11 bases. Germline V gives CDR1 DFQATT, CDR2 SNEGSKA (reference sequence). Losses at the gene ends were 3 bases for V and 2 bases for J; bases not matched to a gene: 3. The CDR3 runs to 14 residues. The CDR3 nucleotides read TGCAGTGCTAGTGGACAGGGGGCCACCTACGAGCAGTACTTC. It specifies CSASGQGATYEQYF.

The gene calls are TRBV18 and TRBJ1-4; 9 bases match TRBD1. The V and J ends lost 4 bases and 8 bases, in that order; junction bases with no gene match: 2. The germline V gene has CDR1 KGHSH and CDR2 LQKENI. The CDR3 has 13 residues. The CDR3 sequence is CASSRDRDEKLFF. The CDR3 DNA follows: TGTGCCAGCTCACGGGACAGGGACGAAAAACTGTTTTTT. Variable domain in full (rest from reference TRBV18 and TRBJ1-4): NAGVMQNPRHLVRRRGQEARLRCSPMKGHSHVYWYRQLPEEGLKFMVYLQKENIIDESGMPKERFSAEFPKEGPSILRIQQVVRGDSAAYFCASSRDRDEKLFFGSGTQLSVL.

The J gene is TRBJ1-5, the V gene TRBV7-6; no reliable D call. The CDR3 sequence is 13 residues long. Deletions cut 1 base from V and 3 bases from J, with 4 bases between. Germline CDR1 is SGHVS and CDR2 is FNYEAQ. The CDR3 loop reads CASSLGVNQPQHF. DNA for the CDR3: TGTGCCAGCAGCTTAGGAGTCAATCAGCCCCAGCATTTT.

CDR3 amino acids: CASSIGGARDEQFF. The CDR3 DNA reads as TGCGCCAGCAGCATAGGGGGGGCCCGGGATGAGCAGTTCTTC. The chain recombines TRBV5-1 with TRBJ2-1; D perhaps matches TRBD2 (7 bases). The CDR3 runs 14 residues. CDR1 SGHRS and CDR2 YFSETQ come from the germline V gene. The V end was cut by 4 bases, the J end by 8 bases, with 16 bases between.

V and J are TRBV24-1 and TRBJ1-5; 9 positions match TRBD1. The J segment lost 0 bases and the V segment lost 3 bases, leaving 11 bases of the junction unmatched. Germline assignment: CDR1 KGHDR and CDR2 SFDVKD. The CDR3 length is 19 residues. CDR3 loop: CATSDPDRDRVYSNQPQHF. As DNA, the CDR3 is TGTGCCACCAGTGATCCGGACCGGGACAGGGTATATAGCAATCAGCCCCAGCATTTT.

The V and J genes are TRBV4-2 and TRBJ2-7; 9 bases map to TRBD2. V dropped 4 bases and J dropped 2; count of bases not matched to a gene: 12. The CDR3 is 17 residues long. Germline V CDR1 and CDR2: LGHNA, YNFKEQ. CDR3 in amino acids: CASSPSGGGGAPYEQYF. In DNA form, the CDR3 reads TGTGCCAGCAGCCCCAGCGGGGGCGGGGGGGCCCCCTACGAGCAGTACTTC.

This chain uses TRBV28 with TRBJ1-2, with a tentative D call TRBD1 (5 bases). Germline-derived CDR1 and CDR2 are MDHEN and SYDVKM. The CDR3 covers 14 residues. Trimming removed 0 bases from V and 6 bases from J, with 11 bases in between. CDR3 region: CASSLWRGSHGYTF. The DNA for the CDR3 is TGTGCCAGCAGTTTATGGCGGGGGAGCCATGGCTACACCTTC.

The chain uses TRBV11-2 and TRBJ1-3, with D perhaps matching TRBD1 (6 bases). This CDR3 has 14 amino acids. Germline V lookup: CDR1 SGHAT, CDR2 FQNNGV. V shed 7 bases and J shed 4 bases, with 14 bases lying between them. The CDR3 nucleotides read TGTGCCAGCACCCAGGGGACGTGGGGAAACACCATATATTTT. It yields the protein CASTQGTWGNTIYF.

The rearrangement uses TRBV2 and TRBJ1-2; 9 nucleotides align to TRBD1. The J segment lost 0 bases and the V segment lost 3 bases, leaving 2 bases of the junction unmatched. Looked up from germline, CDR1 is SNHLY and CDR2 is FYNNEI. CDR3 size: 15 residues. This CDR3 is CASSDWTGANYGYTF. Here the CDR3 DNA reads TGTGCCAGCAGTGACTGGACAGGGGCTAACTATGGCTACACCTTC.

The chain couples TRBV28 to TRBJ1-2; 9 nucleotides line up with TRBD1. With V trimmed by 4 bases and J by 6 bases, 9 bases remained unmatched. Germline CDR1 MDHEN, CDR2 SYDVKM. CDR3 length: 15 amino acids. The CDR3 nucleotides are TGTGCCAGCAGTTCACGAGACAGGGGGTTTAATGGCTACACCTTC. Translation gives CASSSRDRGFNGYTF.

The chain is built from TRBV6-4 and TRBJ2-3; 7 nucleotides agree with TRBD2. This CDR3 spans 15 amino acids. The ends lost 6 bases at V and 0 bases at J; junction bases unmatched: 6. Germline CDR1 is MRHNA and CDR2 is SNTAGT. CDR3 DNA: TGTGCCAGCAGCCTTGAAGCGGGGAGCACAGATACGCAGTATTTT. Its protein product is CASSLEAGSTDTQYF.

The chain links TRBV20-1 to TRBJ2-1; TRBD2 aligns across 11 bases. Losses at the gene ends were 3 bases for V and 8 bases for J; bases not matched to a gene: 3. This CDR3 region has 13 residues. Looked up from germline, CDR1 is DFQATT and CDR2 is SNEGSKA (reference sequence). The chain's CDR3 is CSASSGGADEQFF. CDR3 bases: TGCAGTGCTAGTAGCGGGGGGGCGGATGAGCAGTTCTTC.

This chain uses TRBV5-1 with TRBJ1-2, with D uncertain. Per germline, CDR1 SGHRS and CDR2 YFSETQ. The CDR3 runs 14 residues. Trimming cost V 3 bases and J 9 bases, with 18 bases left between them. CDR3 amino acids: CASSSLRTGDRYTF. CDR3 nucleotides: TGCGCCAGCAGCTCCCTTCGAACGGGAGATCGCTACACCTTC.

This chain connects TRBV10-1 to TRBJ1-5, with TRBD1 matching over 8 bases. There are 19 residues in the CDR3. J gave up 0 bases and V 6 bases, and 16 bases lay outside the gene matches. The V gene's germline CDR1 is WNHNN and CDR2 SYGVQD (reference sequence). The CDR3 coding sequence is TGCGCCAGCAGACGAGACAGGGGCCGAAAATTCTATAGCAATCAGCCCCAGCATTTT. Its translation: CASRRDRGRKFYSNQPQHF.

The chain recombines TRBV7-9 with TRBJ1-4; 9 nucleotides match TRBD1. Germline V lookup: CDR1 SEHNR, CDR2 FQNEAQ (reference sequence). This CDR3 spans 16 amino acids. J lost 4 bases, V lost 1 base, and 4 bases had no gene match. The CDR3 region is CASSLVLGQGNEKLFF. Written as DNA, the CDR3 is TGTGCCAGCAGCTTAGTTTTGGGACAGGGTAATGAAAAACTGTTTTTT.

The rearrangement joins TRBV7-9 to TRBJ2-1; possible D gene TRBD2, 5 bases. Germline-derived CDR1 and CDR2 are SEHNR and FQNEAQ (reference sequence). The CDR3 spans 16 residues. Trimming left V 1 base short and J 0 bases short, with 10 bases between. The CDR3 DNA reads as TGTGCCAGCAGCTTAGACCCTGGGAGCTCCTACAATGAGCAGTTCTTC. Amino acid sequence: CASSLDPGSSYNEQFF.

The chain employs TRBV24-1 and TRBJ1-1; no definite D call. Germline V gene data show CDR1 as KGHDR and CDR2 as SFDVKD. V shed 0 bases and J shed 6 bases, with 7 bases lying between them. CDR3 size: 13 residues. The CDR3 here is CATSDLDSSEAFF. The CDR3 DNA sequence: TGTGCCACCAGTGATTTGGATAGCTCTGAAGCTTTCTTT.

J is TRBJ1-3 and V is TRBV19; a possible D gene is TRBD1 (6 bases). In germline, CDR1 is LNHDA, CDR2 SQIVND (reference sequence). V lost 7 bases and J lost 0, with 10 bases in between. The CDR3 has 14 amino acids. CDR3 protein: CASKQGYSGNTIYF. Written as DNA, the CDR3 is TGTGCCAGTAAACAGGGTTACTCTGGAAACACCATATATTTT. The whole variable domain, filled in from reference TRBV19 and TRBJ1-3, reads DGGITQSPKYLFRKEGQNVTLSCEQNLNHDAMYWYRQDPGQGLRLIYYSQIVNDFQKGDIAEGYSVSREKKESFPLTVTSAQKNPTAFYLCASKQGYSGNTIYFGEGSWLTVV.

The chain uses TRBV2 and TRBJ1-2; 8 nucleotides agree with TRBD1. The CDR3 runs 14 residues. CDR1 is SNHLY, CDR2 FYNNEI, per germline. V was pared by 6 bases and J by 0 bases, with 3 bases of the junction left unmatched. The CDR3 DNA sequence: TGTGCCAGCAGGTGGGACAGGTCTAACTATGGCTACACCTTC. Translating it yields CASRWDRSNYGYTF. Complete variable domain (other parts from reference TRBV2 and TRBJ1-2): EPEVTQTPSHQVTQMGQEVILRCVPISNHLYFYWYRQILGQKVEFLVSFYNNEISEKSEIFDDQFSVERPDGSNFTLKIRSTKLEDSAMYFCASRWDRSNYGYTFGSGTRLTVV.

The chain recombines TRBV28 with TRBJ1-6; perhaps TRBD1 as D (6 bases). V was cut by 6 bases and J by 11 bases, with 14 bases left in between. This CDR3 contains 13 residues. The germline gives CDR1 MDHEN, CDR2 SYDVKM. The CDR3, as DNA: TGTGCCAGCAGACACACCAGGGGACCACCCCTCCACTTT. Translated, it gives CASRHTRGPPLHF.

V gene TRBV5-1 combines with J gene TRBJ1-1; D might be TRBD1 (5 bases). The CDR3 extends over 15 amino acids. V was pared by 0 bases and J by 3 bases, with 12 bases between. CDR1 and CDR2 from the germline V gene are SGHRS and YFSETQ. In DNA, the CDR3 is TGCGCCAGCAGCTTGGCCTGGGGCCAGGACACTGAAGCTTTCTTT. It is translated as CASSLAWGQDTEAFF.

The V gene is TRBV7-3, the J gene TRBJ2-1; TRBD1 agrees at 8 bases. The germline CDR1 and CDR2 sequences are SGHTA and FQGTGA. The CDR3 is made up of 15 amino acids. After removal of 5 bases from V and 6 bases from J, the junction contained 9 bases not matched to a gene. The CDR3 DNA reads TGTGCCAGCAGCACTACAGGGGGTGTCCCCAATGAGCAGTTCTTC. Residues: CASSTTGGVPNEQFF.

The chain joins TRBV11-3 to TRBJ2-5; D is possibly TRBD2 (6 bases). The germline CDR1 and CDR2 sequences are SGHNT and YENEEA. CDR3 length: 14 residues. Trimming stripped 5 bases from V and 4 bases from J, with 14 bases between. The CDR3 DNA sequence: TGTGCCAGCAGCCCATTGACTAGTATAGAGACCCAGTACTTC. It specifies CASSPLTSIETQYF.

The CDR3 coding sequence is TGTGCCAGCAGTGAAACAACAGGGTTCGAGCAGTACTTC. Its protein product is CASSETTGFEQYF. The chain carries TRBV6-1 and TRBJ2-7, with D maybe TRBD1 (6 bases). The V end lost 2 bases, the J end lost 6 bases, and 11 bases lay between the germline ends. This CDR3 comprises 13 residues. The germline gives CDR1 MNHNS, CDR2 SASEGT.